Presented here are 14 T cell receptor beta chains from one specimen sequenced in a study of tumor-infiltrating lymphocytes in primary liver carcinoma. A primer matching the constant region was used to make TCR beta cDNA from 500 to 650 ng of total RNA. Three nested multiplex PCR rounds, a slightly modified ARM-PCR, produced the libraries for TCR beta. A C-beta reverse primer and TRBV1-TRBV30 forward primers served in each of the first two PCR rounds, at 9 to 11 cycles apiece. TCRdb redid the calling of the multiplex PCR reads with MiXCR, one entry per CDR3 protein. There are 310,000 or so distinct CDR3 sequences in the sample; less than 70% occur only once, and about 6.5% lies in the top ten. Unsorted whole blood supplied the blood RNA, and germline DNA was isolated too. The source material was peripheral blood. The receptors stem from a man aged 40-55 years with primary liver carcinoma and hepatitis B virus infection.

Turning to this clonotype: One base away lies a much larger clone, so this may be a sequencing read error. The chain links TRBV13 to TRBJ2-7; 8 bases are shared with TRBD1. CDR1 PRHDT and CDR2 FYEKMQ come from the germline V gene (reference sequence). This CDR3 has 15 residues. The CDR3 coding sequence is TGTGCCAGCAGCCCCCCGGGACAGGCTTCCTACCAGCAGTACTTC. Protein: CASSPPGQASYQQYF.

This chain joins TRBV6-5 and TRBJ2-7; TRBD1 matches at 8 bases. Germline V gene lookup returns CDR1 MNHEY and CDR2 SVGAGI. This CDR3 contains 15 residues. V gave up 6 bases and J gave up 6 bases; unmatched junction bases: 13. The chain's CDR3 is CASRHGQGASGEQYF. CDR3 DNA sequence: TGTGCCAGCAGACATGGACAGGGTGCATCGGGCGAGCAGTACTTC.

As to this clonotype: A single base separates this from a much larger clone, so it may be a read error. This sequence joins TRBV6-2 or TRBV6-3 and TRBJ2-1; D not resolved. V was cut by 6 bases and J by 3 bases, with 12 bases left in between. This CDR3 is built from 14 residues. The germline CDR1 and CDR2 sequences are MNHEY and SVGEGT. CDR3 loop: CASSIVSFYNEQFF. In DNA form, the CDR3 reads TGTGCCAGCAGCATCGTATCTTTCTACAATGAGCAGTTCTTC.

A few counts support this clonotype. V gene TRBV6-6 combines with J gene TRBJ1-1; possible D gene TRBD1, 6 bases. CDR1 is MNHNY, CDR2 SVGAGI, per germline (reference sequence). The CDR3 length is 15 residues. V was pared by 8 bases and J by 0 bases, with 16 bases between. The CDR3 loop is CASLLSDSMNTEAFF. The CDR3 DNA is TGTGCCAGCTTGCTTTCGGACAGCATGAACACTGAAGCTTTCTTT.

Worth noting for this clonotype: Sequence at one end of the junction differs from germline and may be a read error. The gene calls are TRBV10-1 and TRBJ2-3; D is undetermined. There are 15 residues in the CDR3. Germline V CDR1 and CDR2: WNHNN, SYGVQD (reference sequence). The CDR3 bases are TGCGCCAGCAGTGACAAGGGTAAACAGCACGATATGCAGTATTTT. Its translation is CASSDKGKQHDMQYF.

Written as DNA, the CDR3 is TGTGCCACCGAGGGCACCTACAATGAGCAGTTCTTC. Protein sequence: CATEGTYNEQFF. The rearrangement uses TRBV24-1 and TRBJ2-1; a weak D match, TRBD2 (5 bases). This CDR3 region has 12 residues. Germline CDR1 and CDR2: KGHDR and SFDVKD. V lost 9 bases and J lost 2, with 7 bases in between.

This clonotype was counted between two and nine times. The chain links TRBV25-1 to TRBJ2-2; D assignment may be TRBD1 or TRBD2 (6 bases each). The CDR3 consists of 15 residues. Germline CDR1 and CDR2: MGHDK and SYGVNS. The CDR3 here is CKRNHRDSMAGELFF. The CDR3 DNA reads TGTAAAAGAAACCACAGGGACTCCATGGCCGGGGAGCTGTTTTTT.

This CDR3 is CASSPARGTGGQNEQFF. In DNA form, the CDR3 reads TGTGCCAGCAGCCCCGCGAGGGGGACAGGAGGGCAGAATGAGCAGTTCTTC. V and J are TRBV11-3 and TRBJ2-1; 8 bases fit TRBD1. The ends lost 5 bases at V and 7 bases at J; junction bases unmatched: 16. This CDR3 contains 17 residues. From germline, CDR1 is SGHNT and CDR2 YENEEA.

In the case of this clonotype: One end of the junction varies from germline; a read error may be responsible. The gene calls are TRBV11-2 and TRBJ2-3, with 10 bases that match TRBD2. CDR3 length: 17 residues. Germline V gene lookup returns CDR1 SGHAT and CDR2 FQNNGV. The CDR3 DNA follows: TGTGCCAGTCGCCCTCCGGGACTAGCGTGGTTCACAGATACTCAGTATTTT. Amino acid sequence: CASRPPGLAWFTDTQYF.

As concerns this clonotype: This is likely a read error, given that the CDR3 carries no conserved phenylalanine or tryptophan at its end. V gene TRBV11-2 combines with J gene TRBJ1-1; D ambiguous. The V gene's germline CDR1 is SGHAT and CDR2 FQNNGV. The CDR3 spans 13 residues. The CDR3 protein is CAGSLSMNTEAFS. In DNA, the CDR3 is TGTGCCGGCAGCTTAAGTATGAACACTGAAGCTTTCTCT.

As for this clonotype: A junction boundary mismatches the germline segment, possibly from a read error. The chain recombines TRBV6-6 with TRBJ1-2, with no clear D. The CDR3 runs 14 residues. Germline CDR1 and CDR2: MNHNY and SVGAGI (reference sequence). In DNA form, the CDR3 reads TGTGCCAGCAGTTACGCAGAGATTAACTATGGTTACACCTTC. It encodes CASSYAEINYGYTF.

This clonotype was picked up many times. The V and J genes are TRBV10-1 and TRBJ2-1, with D perhaps TRBD2 (5 bases). The V and J ends lost 3 bases and 0 bases respectively, with 9 bases between them. This CDR3 has 15 residues. Germline V gene lookup returns CDR1 WNHNN and CDR2 SYGVQD (reference sequence). CDR3 loop: CASSDFGNSYNEQFF. The CDR3 DNA follows: TGCGCCAGCAGTGATTTCGGGAACTCCTACAATGAGCAGTTCTTC.

The gene calls are TRBV5-4 and TRBJ2-2, with D unresolved. CDR1 SGHNT and CDR2 YYREEE come from the germline V gene (reference sequence). Trimming took 4 bases from V and 8 from J, leaving 6 bases between them. CDR3 length equals 11 residues. The CDR3 nucleotides are TGTGCCAGCAGCCAGACAGGGGAGCTGTTTTTT. This translates into CASSQTGELFF.

This clonotype was observed at least ten times. The chain uses TRBV10-3 and TRBJ2-5, with 10 bases aligning to TRBD2. The CDR3 has 14 residues. V lost 11 bases and J lost 2; bases outside the gene matches: 8. CDR1 and CDR2 (germline): ENHRY, SYGVKD. CDR3 sequence (DNA): TGTGCCTCAGCGGGAGGGCCAGGACAAGAGACCCAGTACTTC. This sequence encodes CASAGGPGQETQYF.